A single sample is the source of the 29 T cell receptor beta chains below, sequenced in a study of memory CD4+ T cells and cytomegalovirus serostatus. Single viable CD3+CD4+CD8-CD45RO+ cells were sorted as the memory CD4+ T cells. The data were produced by immunoSEQ multiplex PCR, yet TCRdb's version contains in-frame clones alone and is incomplete. The data contain 35,000 to 45,000 clones, 60% to 85% of them singletons. What was sequenced was memory CD4+ T cells from blood. Receptors originate from an adult in good health and CMV-seronegative.

The V gene is TRBV14, the J gene TRBJ2-7; D might be TRBD1 (6 bases). Trimming stripped 3 bases from V and 7 bases from J, with 16 bases between. CDR1 is SGHDN, CDR2 FVKESK, per germline. The length of the CDR3 is 14 residues. The CDR3 loop is CASSQLQQTGEQYF. The DNA for the CDR3 is TGTGCCAGCAGCCAGTTGCAGCAAACAGGGGAGCAGTACTTC.

This clone has only one observation. The chain links TRBV5-1 to TRBJ2-7; 7 nucleotides agree with TRBD2. The CDR3 has 14 residues. CDR1 is SGHRS and CDR2 is YFSETQ in the germline V gene. The V and J ends lost 1 base and 2 bases, in that order; junction bases with no gene match: 3. This CDR3 is CASSLLGGTYEQYF. For the CDR3, the DNA is TGCGCCAGCAGCTTGTTGGGGGGGACCTACGAGCAGTACTTC.

This chain connects TRBV5-1 to TRBJ2-7; TRBD1 aligns across 12 bases. With 4 bases clipped from V and 5 bases from J, the junction kept 7 bases outside the gene matches. The CDR3 loop spans 15 amino acids. CDR1 is SGHRS and CDR2 is YFSETQ in the germline V gene. CDR3 nucleotides: TGCGCCAGCAGCGGAAGGGACAGGGGGCTGGACGAGCAGTACTTC. It encodes CASSGRDRGLDEQYF.

V gene TRBV30 combines with J gene TRBJ1-2, with 9 bases lining up with TRBD1. Looked up from germline, CDR1 is GTSNPN and CDR2 is SVGIG (reference sequence). With V trimmed by 1 base and J by 8 bases, 11 bases remained unmatched. This CDR3 spans 15 amino acids. The CDR3 DNA reads as TGTGCCTGGAGTGGGGATAAGGGGACAGGGTCCGGCTACACCTTC. It yields the protein CAWSGDKGTGSGYTF.

The chain carries TRBV7-9 and TRBJ2-3; TRBD1 agrees at 8 bases. Per the germline V gene, CDR1 is SEHNR and CDR2 is FQNEAQ (reference sequence). The CDR3 has 15 amino acids. V shed 4 bases and J 2 bases; nucleotides not matched to a gene: 5. The CDR3 here is CASSSGQGLTDTQYF. Here the CDR3 DNA reads TGTGCCAGCAGCTCCGGACAGGGCCTCACAGATACGCAGTATTTT.

This chain links TRBV30 with TRBJ2-7; D not certain. Trimming cost V 0 bases and J 2 bases, with 8 bases left between them. The CDR3 extends over 13 amino acids. CDR1 and CDR2 from the germline V gene are GTSNPN and SVGIG (reference sequence). CDR3 loop: CAWSVHPTYEQYF. The DNA of the CDR3 is TGTGCCTGGAGTGTTCACCCCACCTACGAGCAGTACTTC.

V gene TRBV25-1 combines with J gene TRBJ1-2; maybe TRBD1 (6 bases). Germline V gene sequence: CDR1 MGHDK, CDR2 SYGVNS. V lost 5 bases and J 2 bases, leaving 12 bases between the germline ends. The CDR3 is made up of 14 amino acids. The CDR3 bases are TGTGCCAGCAGTTCACAGGGATGGAACTATGGCTACACCTTC. Residues: CASSSQGWNYGYTF.

This chain joins TRBV6-5 and TRBJ1-1; weak D call: TRBD1 (6 bases). CDR1 is MNHEY, CDR2 SVGAGI, per germline. This CDR3 region has 14 residues. Deletions cut 6 bases from V and 4 bases from J, with 15 bases between. In DNA form, the CDR3 reads TGTGCCAGCAGACCCGGGACACACCTCACTGAAGCTTTCTTT. This translates into CASRPGTHLTEAFF.

The gene calls are TRBV7-2 and TRBJ2-7; 9 bases agree with TRBD1. Germline V lookup: CDR1 SGHTA, CDR2 FQGNSA. The CDR3 is 15 amino acids. V was clipped by 2 bases and J by 2 bases; unmatched bases: 4. The CDR3 DNA reads TGTGCCAGCAGCTTAACGGGACAGGGTGCCTACGAGCAGTACTTC. Protein: CASSLTGQGAYEQYF.

The rearrangement uses TRBV10-3 and TRBJ2-3, with TRBD1 as a possible D gene (6 bases). The germline CDR1 and CDR2 sequences are ENHRY and SYGVKD. V lost 0 bases and J 0 bases, leaving 10 bases between the germline ends. The CDR3 covers 16 residues. The CDR3 DNA reads TGTGCCATCAGTGAGTCGAACACAGGGAGCACAGATACGCAGTATTTT. Protein product: CAISESNTGSTDTQYF.

CDR3 sequence (DNA): TGTGCCAGCAGTGGCGCCCTTGGTGGGAGCTCCTATAATTCACCCCTCCACTTT. This codes for CASSGALGGSSYNSPLHF. The chain recombines TRBV6-1 with TRBJ1-6; D remains unclear. In germline, CDR1 is MNHNS, CDR2 SASEGT. V was trimmed by 4 bases and J by 0 bases, leaving 16 bases between them. The CDR3 sequence is 18 residues long.

CDR3 coding DNA: TGTGCCAGCAGCCAAACGGCGATGGGGGAGACCCAGTACTTC. Its translation is CASSQTAMGETQYF. This rearrangement joins TRBV7-6 to TRBJ2-5; D is undetermined. Trimming shortened V by 5 bases and J by 5 bases, and 15 bases separated the two germline ends. Germline V gene data show CDR1 as SGHVS and CDR2 as FNYEAQ. The CDR3 length is 14 residues.

This clone was observed a handful of times. The chain links TRBV19 to TRBJ2-4; 9 bases match TRBD2. Germline V gene sequence: CDR1 LNHDA, CDR2 SQIVND (reference sequence). The CDR3 consists of 17 residues. The junction had 6 bases not matched to a gene; V was cut back by 3 bases and J by 0 bases. CDR3 in amino acids: CASSMVTSGIAKNIQYF. The CDR3 DNA reads as TGTGCCAGTAGTATGGTGACTAGCGGCATAGCCAAAAACATTCAGTACTTC.

The genes are TRBV5-6 and TRBJ1-5; D perhaps matches TRBD1 (5 bases). The ends were cut back, 4 bases at V and 1 base at J, with 18 bases in the middle. This CDR3 region has 17 residues. CDR1 SGHDT and CDR2 YYEEEE come from the germline V gene. CDR3 sequence reads: CASSVGDLGASNQPQHF. DNA of the CDR3: TGTGCCAGCAGCGTAGGGGACCTTGGCGCGAGCAATCAGCCCCAGCATTTT.

This clone appeared a few times. This chain uses TRBV2 with TRBJ1-6, with D tentatively TRBD1 (6 bases). The CDR3 is 14 amino acids. The germline V gene has CDR1 SNHLY and CDR2 FYNNEI. Trimming removed 6 bases at V and 9 bases at J, with 15 bases between. The CDR3 is CASRRGGGASPLHF. The CDR3 nucleotides read TGTGCCAGCAGAAGAGGGGGAGGTGCTTCACCCCTCCACTTT. Variable domain in full (rest from reference TRBV2 and TRBJ1-6): EPEVTQTPSHQVTQMGQEVILRCVPISNHLYFYWYRQILGQKVEFLVSFYNNEISEKSEIFDDQFSVERPDGSNFTLKIRSTKLEDSAMYFCASRRGGGASPLHFGNGTRLTVT.

The V call is TRBV2, the J call TRBJ1-2; possibly TRBD1 for D (5 bases). This CDR3 is 14 amino acids long. The V end lost 5 bases, the J end lost 4 bases, and 14 bases lay between the germline ends. Germline V gene data show CDR1 as SNHLY and CDR2 as FYNNEI. The CDR3 region is CASSYSRGSYGYTF. In DNA form, the CDR3 reads TGTGCCAGCAGTTACTCGAGGGGATCCTATGGCTACACCTTC. The full variable domain, with the rest looked up from reference TRBV2 and TRBJ1-2, is EPEVTQTPSHQVTQMGQEVILRCVPISNHLYFYWYRQILGQKVEFLVSFYNNEISEKSEIFDDQFSVERPDGSNFTLKIRSTKLEDSAMYFCASSYSRGSYGYTFGSGTRLTVV.

J is TRBJ1-1 and V is TRBV5-1, with D possibly matching TRBD1 (6 bases). V was cut by 2 bases and J by 0 bases, with 8 bases left in between. From germline, CDR1 is SGHRS and CDR2 YFSETQ. The CDR3 sequence is 14 residues long. CDR3 coding DNA: TGCGCCAGCAGCTTACAGGGAATGAACACTGAAGCTTTCTTT. Protein sequence: CASSLQGMNTEAFF.

The genes are TRBV2 and TRBJ1-2; D remains ambiguous. The length of the CDR3 is 13 residues. V was pared by 8 bases and J by 5 bases, with 15 bases between. CDR1 and CDR2 from the germline V gene are SNHLY and FYNNEI. The CDR3 DNA reads TGTGCCAGCTTTCGGTTGTTTAGATATGGCTACACCTTC. Translating it yields CASFRLFRYGYTF. Drawing the rest from reference TRBV2 and TRBJ1-2, the complete variable domain is EPEVTQTPSHQVTQMGQEVILRCVPISNHLYFYWYRQILGQKVEFLVSFYNNEISEKSEIFDDQFSVERPDGSNFTLKIRSTKLEDSAMYFCASFRLFRYGYTFGSGTRLTVV.

The chain recombines TRBV9 with TRBJ1-6; D is perhaps TRBD1 (6 bases). Per the germline V gene, CDR1 is SGDLS and CDR2 is YYNGEE. The germline V and J ends were trimmed by 1 base and 8 bases, with 13 bases remaining between them. This CDR3 has 15 residues. The CDR3 nucleotides are TGTGCCAGCAGCGTAAGCCACAGGGTTGATTCACCCCTCCACTTT. Its protein product is CASSVSHRVDSPLHF.

The rearrangement joins TRBV2 to TRBJ2-7; 8 nucleotides match TRBD2. Germline CDR1 SNHLY, CDR2 FYNNEI. This CDR3 contains 17 residues. Trimming cost V 4 bases and J 3 bases; bases outside gene matches: 14. The CDR3 sequence: CASSAMESGGRNYEQYF. CDR3 nucleotide sequence: TGTGCCAGCAGTGCCATGGAGAGCGGGGGCCGAAACTACGAGCAGTACTTC.

The chain joins TRBV7-2 to TRBJ2-7, with no clear D. Per germline, CDR1 SGHTA and CDR2 FQGNSA. The CDR3 extends over 13 amino acids. The ends were cut back, 1 base at V and 4 bases at J, with 8 bases in the middle. CDR3: CASSLGVGYEQYF. The CDR3, as DNA: TGTGCCAGCAGCTTAGGTGTTGGGTACGAGCAGTACTTC.

The rearrangement uses TRBV7-2 and TRBJ2-1, with D perhaps TRBD2 (5 bases). Germline V gene data show CDR1 as SGHTA and CDR2 as FQGNSA. Trimming removed 0 bases at V and 0 bases at J, with 9 bases between. The CDR3 loop spans 16 amino acids. CDR3 nucleotide sequence: TGTGCCAGCAGCTTAGCGCGGGCTAGCTCCTACAATGAGCAGTTCTTC. Translated: CASSLARASSYNEQFF.

This chain links TRBV6-5 with TRBJ1-6; D is perhaps TRBD1 (5 bases). Germline CDR1 reads MNHEY; CDR2 reads SVGAGI. Trimming took off 10 bases at V and 10 bases at J, with 20 bases between the two ends. The CDR3 length is 14 residues. CDR3 amino acids: CATRKLGDRSPLHF. The CDR3 DNA reads TGTGCCACCCGAAAACTAGGGGATCGGTCACCCCTCCACTTT.

The genes are TRBV29-1 and TRBJ1-1, with 8 positions matching TRBD1. Germline CDR1 and CDR2: SQVTM and ANQGSEA. The ends lost 6 bases at V and 5 bases at J; junction bases unmatched: 14. The length of the CDR3 is 15 residues. The DNA for the CDR3 is TGCAGCGTGACCGGGACAGGTGTTTTTTGGACTGAAGCTTTCTTT. Translated, it gives CSVTGTGVFWTEAFF.

The V call is TRBV19, the J call TRBJ2-2; TRBD2 matches at 7 bases. The V and J ends lost 3 bases and 4 bases, in that order; junction bases with no gene match: 5. Germline CDR1 reads LNHDA; CDR2 reads SQIVND (reference sequence). This CDR3 has 15 amino acids. The CDR3 sequence: CASSMISGPTGELFF. The CDR3 nucleotides read TGTGCCAGTAGTATGATTAGCGGGCCCACCGGGGAGCTGTTTTTT.

DNA for the CDR3: TGTGCCAGCAGCTTAGATATGACTGATACGCAGTATTTT. This codes for CASSLDMTDTQYF. J is TRBJ2-3 and V is TRBV11-3; D is unresolved. V lost 0 bases and J lost 6, with 7 bases in between. CDR3 size: 13 residues. CDR1 is SGHNT, CDR2 YENEEA, per germline.

The chain is built from TRBV15 and TRBJ2-5; D may be TRBD1 or TRBD2 (5 bases each). Germline loops: CDR1 LNHNV, CDR2 YYDKDF (reference sequence). CDR3 length: 14 amino acids. Trimming cost V 8 bases and J 4 bases, with 17 bases left between them. CDR3 nucleotides: TGTGCCACCCGCTGGGGCCCGGGGCCAGAGACCCAGTACTTC. Amino acid sequence: CATRWGPGPETQYF.

The gene calls are TRBV6-5 and TRBJ1-5, with D possibly matching TRBD1 (5 bases). V was trimmed by 6 bases and J by 5 bases, leaving 17 bases between them. Germline V gives CDR1 MNHEY, CDR2 SVGAGI. This CDR3 is built from 15 residues. The DNA of the CDR3 is TGTGCCAGCAGACAAAGGGGACCCGGCGATCAGCCCCAGCATTTT. Protein product: CASRQRGPGDQPQHF.

The J gene is TRBJ2-7, the V gene TRBV7-6; 13 bases map to TRBD2. Looked up from germline, CDR1 is SGHVS and CDR2 is FNYEAQ. V was pared by 5 bases and J by 6 bases, with 7 bases of the junction left unmatched. The CDR3 sequence is 15 residues long. In DNA form, the CDR3 reads TGTGCCAGCAGCGCGGGGACTAGCGGGGTGAGCGAGCAGTACTTC. It specifies CASSAGTSGVSEQYF.